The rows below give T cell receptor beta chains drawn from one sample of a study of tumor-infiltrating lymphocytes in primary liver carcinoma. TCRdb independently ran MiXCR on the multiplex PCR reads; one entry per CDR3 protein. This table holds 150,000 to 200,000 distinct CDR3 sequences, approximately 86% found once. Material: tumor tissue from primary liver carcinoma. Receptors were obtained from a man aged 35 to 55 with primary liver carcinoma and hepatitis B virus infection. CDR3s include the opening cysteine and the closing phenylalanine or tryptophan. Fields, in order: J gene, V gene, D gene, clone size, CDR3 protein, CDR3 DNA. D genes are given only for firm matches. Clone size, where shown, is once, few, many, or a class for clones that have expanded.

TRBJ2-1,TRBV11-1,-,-,CASSPRVADYYNELLF,TGTGCCAGCAGCCCCCGAGTGGCGGACTACTACAATGAGCTGTTATTC
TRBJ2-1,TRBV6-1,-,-,CASSEIGGIYNEQFF,TGTGCCAGCAGTGAGATAGGGGGTATATACAATGAGCAGTTCTTC
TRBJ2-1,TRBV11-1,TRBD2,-,CISSSPSTSGSRNEQFF,TGTATCAGCAGCTCCCCCTCAACTAGCGGGAGTCGAAATGAGCAGTTCTTC
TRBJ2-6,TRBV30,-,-,CAWTDSGANVLTF,TGTGCCTGGACGGACTCTGGGGCCAACGTCCTGACTTTC
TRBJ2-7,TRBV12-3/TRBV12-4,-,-,CACSLEYYEQYF,TGTGCCTGCAGTTTGGAATACTACGAGCAGTACTTC
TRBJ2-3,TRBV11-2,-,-,CASSLDPPGGYTDMKYF,TGTGCCAGCAGCTTAGATCCCCCGGGGGGCTACACAGATATGAAGTATTTT
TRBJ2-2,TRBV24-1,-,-,CATSAGASTGELFF,TGTGCCACCAGTGCCGGGGCGAGCACCGGGGAGCTGTTTTTC
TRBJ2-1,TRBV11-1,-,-,CANSAGRPNEQFF,TGCGCCAACAGCGCGGGAAGGCCGAATGAGCAGTTCTTC
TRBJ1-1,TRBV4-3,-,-,CTSSQEFWKRTEAFF,TGCACCAGCAGCCAAGAGTTCTGGAAAAGAACTGAAGCTTTCTTT
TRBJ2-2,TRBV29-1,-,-,CSVGISAANTGEQFF,TGCAGCGTTGGGATTAGTGCGGCGAACACCGGGGAGCAGTTTTTT
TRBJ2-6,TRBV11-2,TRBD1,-,CASNMGGDRGVSFSGANVLTF,TGTGCCAGCAACATGGGGGGAGACAGGGGCGTTTCCTTCTCTGGGGCCAACGTCCTGACTTTC
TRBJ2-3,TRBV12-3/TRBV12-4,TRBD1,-,CTSSITGGGDTQYF,TGTACCAGCAGTATCACAGGGGGTGGGGATACGCAGTATTTT
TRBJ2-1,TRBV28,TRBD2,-,CASSFPSGVNERFF,TGTGCCAGCAGTTTCCCGAGCGGGGTCAATGAGCGGTTCTTC
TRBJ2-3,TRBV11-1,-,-,CTSSLARESTDTQYF,TGTACCAGCAGTTTGGCGAGGGAGAGCACGGATACGCAGTATTTT
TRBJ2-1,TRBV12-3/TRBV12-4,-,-,CASSLRGASTYNEHLF,TGTGCCAGCAGTTTAAGAGGGGCTAGCACCTACAATGAGCATTTATTC
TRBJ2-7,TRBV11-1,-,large,CASSLGPAGESSYEQYF,TGTGCCAGCAGCTTAGGGCCGGCGGGTGAAAGCTCCTACGAGCAGTACTTC
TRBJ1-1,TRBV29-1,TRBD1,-,CSTVVVGGSNTEAFF,TGCAGCACCGTCGTTGTAGGGGGCTCGAACACTGAAGCTTTCTTT
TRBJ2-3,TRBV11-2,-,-,CAISLPGPDTQYF,TGTGCCATCAGCTTACCAGGGCCAGATACGCAGTATTTT
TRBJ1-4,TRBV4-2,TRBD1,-,CTSSQQATGANEKLFF,TGTACCAGCAGCCAACAGGCGACAGGGGCCAATGAAAAACTGTTTTTT
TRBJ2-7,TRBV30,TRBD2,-,CAWGGTSGYYDQYF,TGTGCCTGGGGAGGGACTAGCGGGTATTACGACCAATACTTC
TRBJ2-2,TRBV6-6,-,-,CASTTGGANTAELSF,TGTGCCAGCACTACAGGGGGGGCGAACACCGCGGAGCTGTCTTTC
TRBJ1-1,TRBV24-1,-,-,CGTSAGTEAFF,TGTGGCACCAGTGCTGGCACCGAAGCTTTCTTT
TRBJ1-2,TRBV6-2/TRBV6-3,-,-,CASSHGVGVYTF,TGTGCCAGCAGCCATGGGGTCGGCGTCTACACCTTC
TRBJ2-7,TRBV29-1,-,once,CSPGAGTPYEQYF,TGCAGCCCCGGTGCAGGGACACCCTACGAGCAGTACTTC
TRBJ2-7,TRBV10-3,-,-,CAISESISSGVPYEHYF,TGTGCCATCAGTGAGTCGATATCTAGTGGGGTACCCTACGAGCACTACTTC
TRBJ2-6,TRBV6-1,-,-,CVSSARQVRFSGANILTF,TGTGTCAGCAGTGCCAGACAGGTGCGATTCTCTGGGGCCAACATCCTGACTTTC
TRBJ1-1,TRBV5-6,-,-,CANSLGGTGAPEVFF,TGTGCCAACAGCTTGGGGGGGACGGGGGCCCCTGAAGTTTTCTTT
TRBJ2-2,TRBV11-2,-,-,CASRTDSDAGELFF,TGTGCCAGCAGAACAGACTCGGACGCTGGGGAGCTGTTTTTT
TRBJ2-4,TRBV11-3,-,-,CASSFGLIAKNIQYF,TGTGCCAGTAGCTTCGGGCTGATAGCCAAGAACATTCAGTACTTC
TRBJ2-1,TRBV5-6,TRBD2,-,CASSRTSGRPNFYNEQLF,TGTGCCAGCAGCCGGACTAGCGGGAGGCCAAACTTCTACAATGAGCAGTTATTC
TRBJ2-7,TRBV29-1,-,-,CSVMTFETGTPYEQYF,TGCAGCGTCATGACATTTGAGACCGGCACTCCCTATGAGCAGTACTTC
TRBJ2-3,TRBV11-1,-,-,CASSLPRESTEMQYF,TGTGCCAGCAGTTTGCCGAGAGAGAGCACAGAAATGCAGTATTTT
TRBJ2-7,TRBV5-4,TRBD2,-,CASSSTSGFTYEQYF,TGTGCCAGCAGTTCTACTAGCGGGTTTACCTACGAGCAGTACTTC
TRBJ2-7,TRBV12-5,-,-,CASEGTGSYELYF,TGCGCCAGTGAGGGGACCGGTTCCTACGAACTGTACTTC
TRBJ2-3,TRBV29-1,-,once,CSVRTIRSWTETQYF,TGCAGCGTTCGGACTATCAGGAGTTGGACAGAGACCCAGTATTTT
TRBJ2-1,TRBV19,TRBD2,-,CVSSTRTSGFQFF,TGTGTCAGTAGTACCCGGACTAGCGGCTTCCAGTTCTTC
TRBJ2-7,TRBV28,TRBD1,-,CASSLDRYSYEQYF,TGCGCCAGCAGTCTGGACAGGTACTCCTACGAGCAGTACTTC
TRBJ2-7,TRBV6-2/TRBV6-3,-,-,CANSYEVPYQQYF,TGTGCCAACAGTTACGAAGTACCCTACCAGCAGTACTTC
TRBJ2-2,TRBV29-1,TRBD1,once,CSVPSPGGANTGEMFF,TGCAGCGTTCCGAGTCCAGGGGGCGCGAATACCGGGGAGATGTTTTTT
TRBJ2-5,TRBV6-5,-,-,CASSPDWETQRF,TGTGCCAGCAGTCCCGACTGGGAGACCCAGCGCTTC
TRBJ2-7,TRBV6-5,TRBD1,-,CAISYWTGVYEQYF,TGTGCCATCAGTTACTGGACAGGGGTATACGAGCAGTACTTC
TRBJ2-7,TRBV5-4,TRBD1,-,CANSSAFGTGGYEQYF,TGTGCCAACAGCTCGGCGTTCGGGACAGGGGGCTACGAGCAGTACTTC
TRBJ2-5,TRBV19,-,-,CASSVGSQTLPETQYF,TGTGCCAGTAGTGTTGGTAGTCAGACCCTCCCCGAGACCCAGTACTTC
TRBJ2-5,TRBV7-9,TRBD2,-,CTSSLSTSGSETQYF,TGTACCAGCAGCTTAAGCACTAGCGGGAGCGAGACCCAGTACTTC